The 5 T cell receptor beta chains presented below share a single source sample, sequenced in a study of blood T cell repertoires in COVID-19 (dated by TCRdb to about 2020). Receptors were amplified or captured by the immunoSEQ multiplex PCR assay. Entries here come from immuneACCESS through TCRdb and include only in-frame sequences with V and J called. Some clones fail to appear in such tables; in the studies checked, an unresolved V gene covers under half of the shortfall, and the cause of the remainder is unknown. The table for this sample lists 130,000 to 150,000 clones; under 80% of them were counted only once. Approximately 14% of the sample rests with the top ten. The specimen was peripheral blood. The receptors come from a man older than 75 with acute or convalescent COVID-19.

This clone occurred many times. The genes are TRBV5-5 and TRBJ2-5; 12 positions match TRBD2. This CDR3 has 19 residues. Trimming cost V 4 bases and J 1 base; bases outside gene matches: 14. CDR1 and CDR2 from the germline V gene are SGHKS and YYEKEE (reference sequence). The CDR3 DNA sequence: TGTGCCAGCAGCCCGATACTAGCGGGGGGCCTCTTATTCCAAGAGACCCAGTACTTC. Protein sequence: CASSPILAGGLLFQETQYF.

The chain links TRBV2 to TRBJ1-2, with 7 nucleotides matching TRBD1. The length of the CDR3 is 15 residues. Germline V gives CDR1 SNHLY, CDR2 FYNNEI. V lost 8 bases, J lost 7 bases, and 16 bases stayed unmatched. The CDR3, as DNA: TGTGCCAGCTACCAAGGATCGACGGGACAGCCTGGCTACACCTTC. This encodes CASYQGSTGQPGYTF.

This chain connects TRBV15 to TRBJ2-7, with TRBD2 matching over 8 bases. Germline V gene sequence: CDR1 LNHNV, CDR2 YYDKDF (reference sequence). After removal of 0 bases from V and 1 base from J, the junction contained 2 bases not matched to a gene. The CDR3 runs 15 residues. The DNA for the CDR3 is TGTGCCACCAGCAGAGATCGGGGGGGGTCCTACGAGCAGTACTTC. Translated, it gives CATSRDRGGSYEQYF.

This chain links TRBV7-2 with TRBJ2-3; 7 nucleotides align to TRBD1. The CDR3 sequence is 15 residues long. Germline V lookup: CDR1 SGHTA, CDR2 FQGNSA. The V gene end was trimmed by 4 bases and the J gene end by 1 base; junction bases not matched to a gene: 5. The CDR3 DNA follows: TGTGCCAGCAGCTCTACAGGGGTTGGCACAGATACGCAGTATTTT. It yields the protein CASSSTGVGTDTQYF.

There are a few counts of this clone. This chain links TRBV7-2 with TRBJ2-5; TRBD2 might be the D (5 bases). Germline V gene sequence: CDR1 SGHTA, CDR2 FQGNSA. The V end lost 4 bases, the J end lost 5 bases, and 14 bases lay between the germline ends. This CDR3 spans 14 amino acids. The CDR3 sequence: CASSWAGPGETQYF. The CDR3 DNA reads as TGTGCCAGCAGCTGGGCGGGCCCTGGGGAGACCCAGTACTTC.